The table lists the clone carrying this T cell receptor (beta chain) with a few counts. CDR1 is LNHNV and CDR2 is YYDKDF in the germline V gene (reference sequence). Trimming took off 3 bases at V and 0 bases at J, with 12 bases between the two ends. The CDR3 extends over 15 amino acids. This sample stems from a study of T cells in Graves' hyperthyroidism and ophthalmopathy. The TCR beta CDR3 regions underwent amplification using RNA transcripts as the source. The study used the HTBI primer set for a first-round RT-PCR of the TCR CDR3. One entry per CDR3 protein, called by TCRdb with MiXCR from the multiplex PCR reads. Of 700,000 or so distinct CDR3 sequences in the sample, over 15% are singletons; the top ten hold roughly 8%.

This clonotype was sampled from a man aged 18 to 29 with Graves' hyperthyroidism. The chain is built from TRBV15 and TRBJ2-7, with D perhaps matching TRBD1 (5 bases). The specimen sequenced was blood. Written as DNA, the CDR3 is TGTGCCACCAGCAGCGCAAGACAGAACTCCTACGAGCAGTACTTC. This codes for CATSSARQNSYEQYF. The variable domain in full, with the rest retrieved from reference TRBV15 and TRBJ2-7, is DAMVIQNPRYQVTQFGKPVTLSCSQTLNHNVMYWYQQKSSQAPKLLFHYYDKDFNNEADTPDNFQSRRPNTSFCFLDIRSPGLGDTAMYLCATSSARQNSYEQYFGPGTRLTVT.